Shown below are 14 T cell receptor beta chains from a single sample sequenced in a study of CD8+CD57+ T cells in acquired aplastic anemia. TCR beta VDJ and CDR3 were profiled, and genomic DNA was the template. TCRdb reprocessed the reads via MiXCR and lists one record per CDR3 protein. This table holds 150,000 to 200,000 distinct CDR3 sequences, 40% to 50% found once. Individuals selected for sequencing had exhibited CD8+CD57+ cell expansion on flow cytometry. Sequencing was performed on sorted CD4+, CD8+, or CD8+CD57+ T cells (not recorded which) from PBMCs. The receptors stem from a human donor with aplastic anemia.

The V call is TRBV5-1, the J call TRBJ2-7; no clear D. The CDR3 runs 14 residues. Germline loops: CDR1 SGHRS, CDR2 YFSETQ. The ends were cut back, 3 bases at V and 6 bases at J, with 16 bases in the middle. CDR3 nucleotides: TGCGCCAGCAGCTCCCTGGATCGGAGAGGCGAGCAGTACTTC. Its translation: CASSSLDRRGEQYF.

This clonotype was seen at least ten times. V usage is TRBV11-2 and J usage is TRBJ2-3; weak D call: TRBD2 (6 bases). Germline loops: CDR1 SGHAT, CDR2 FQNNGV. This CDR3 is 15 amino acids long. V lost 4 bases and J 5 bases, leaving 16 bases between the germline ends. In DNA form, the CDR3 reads TGTGCCAGCAGCTCCATGGGAGGCTCTGGAGATACGCAGTATTTT. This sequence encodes CASSSMGGSGDTQYF.

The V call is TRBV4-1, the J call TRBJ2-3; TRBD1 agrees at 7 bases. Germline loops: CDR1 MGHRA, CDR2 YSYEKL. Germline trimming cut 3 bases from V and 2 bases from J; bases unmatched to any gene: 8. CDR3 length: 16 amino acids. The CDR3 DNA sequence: TGCGCCAGCAGCCAGGGGACAGAGCATTTCACAGATACGCAGTATTTT. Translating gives CASSQGTEHFTDTQYF.

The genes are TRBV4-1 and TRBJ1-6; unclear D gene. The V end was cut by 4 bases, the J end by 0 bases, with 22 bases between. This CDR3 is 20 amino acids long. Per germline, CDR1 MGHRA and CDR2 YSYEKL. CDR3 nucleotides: TGCGCCAGCAGCCGACAATCTAGGCGCACACCGAGCTCCTATAATTCACCCCTCCACTTT. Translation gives CASSRQSRRTPSSYNSPLHF.

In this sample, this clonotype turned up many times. Here the CDR3 reads CASSLARGGAFYEQYF. CDR3 DNA sequence: TGTGCCAGCAGCTTGGCCCGGGGGGGCGCCTTCTACGAGCAGTACTTC. The V and J genes are TRBV5-6 and TRBJ2-7, with 8 bases that match TRBD2. V shed 0 bases and J 3 bases; nucleotides not matched to a gene: 8. Germline V gene sequence: CDR1 SGHDT, CDR2 YYEEEE. The CDR3 has 16 residues.

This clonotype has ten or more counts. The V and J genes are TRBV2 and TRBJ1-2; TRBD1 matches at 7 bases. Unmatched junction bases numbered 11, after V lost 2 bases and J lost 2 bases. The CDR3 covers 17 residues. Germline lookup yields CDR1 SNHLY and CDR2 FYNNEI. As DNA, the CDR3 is TGTGCCAGCAGTGAACGGCACAGGGGCTCCACCAACTATGGCTACACCTTC. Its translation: CASSERHRGSTNYGYTF. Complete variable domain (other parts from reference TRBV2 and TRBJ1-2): EPEVTQTPSHQVTQMGQEVILRCVPISNHLYFYWYRQILGQKVEFLVSFYNNEISEKSEIFDDQFSVERPDGSNFTLKIRSTKLEDSAMYFCASSERHRGSTNYGYTFGSGTRLTVV.

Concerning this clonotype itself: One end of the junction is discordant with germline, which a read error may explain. CDR3: CTWSWDVVSHNSPLHF. In nucleotides, the CDR3 is TGTACCTGGAGTTGGGACGTCGTCTCCCATAATTCACCCCTCCACTTT. V and J are TRBV30 and TRBJ1-6; perhaps TRBD1 as D (5 bases). Germline-derived CDR1 and CDR2 are GTSNPN and SVGIG (reference sequence). CDR3 length: 16 residues.

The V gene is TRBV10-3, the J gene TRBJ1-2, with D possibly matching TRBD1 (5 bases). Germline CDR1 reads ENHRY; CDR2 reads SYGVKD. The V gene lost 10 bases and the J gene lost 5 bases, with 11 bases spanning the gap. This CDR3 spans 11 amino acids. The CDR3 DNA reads TGTGCCACCAACGGGGGGTATGGCTACACCTTC. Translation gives CATNGGYGYTF.

The CDR3 loop is CASSSYRGAFETQYF. CDR3 sequence (DNA): TGTGCCAGCAGCTCCTACAGGGGCGCCTTCGAGACCCAGTACTTC. The chain employs TRBV7-9 and TRBJ2-7; 7 bases match TRBD1. Near its end, the DNA agrees better with TRBJ2-5, so the J call may be wrong. The CDR3 sequence is 15 residues long. Germline CDR1 SEHNR, CDR2 FQNEAQ (reference sequence).

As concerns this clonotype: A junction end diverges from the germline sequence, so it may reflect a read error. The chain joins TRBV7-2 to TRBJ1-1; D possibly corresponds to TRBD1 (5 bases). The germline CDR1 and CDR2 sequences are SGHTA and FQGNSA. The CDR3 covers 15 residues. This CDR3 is CASRLTGAMNTEALF. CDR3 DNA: TGTGCCAGCAGACTAACAGGCGCGATGAACACTGAAGCTCTCTTT.

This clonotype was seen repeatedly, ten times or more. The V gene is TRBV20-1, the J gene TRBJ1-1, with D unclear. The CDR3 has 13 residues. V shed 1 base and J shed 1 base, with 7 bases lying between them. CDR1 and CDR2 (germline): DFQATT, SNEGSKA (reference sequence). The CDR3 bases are TGCAGTGCTAGAGCGGATAGGAACACTGAAGCTTTCTTT. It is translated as CSARADRNTEAFF.

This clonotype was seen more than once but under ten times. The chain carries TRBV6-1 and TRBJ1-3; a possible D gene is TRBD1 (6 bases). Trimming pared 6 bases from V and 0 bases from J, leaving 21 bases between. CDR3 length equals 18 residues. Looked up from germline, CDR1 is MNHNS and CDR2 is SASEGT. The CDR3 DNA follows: TGTGCCAGCAGGCGCAACCGGGACACCTTTACCTCTGGAAACACCATATATTTT. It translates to CASRRNRDTFTSGNTIYF.

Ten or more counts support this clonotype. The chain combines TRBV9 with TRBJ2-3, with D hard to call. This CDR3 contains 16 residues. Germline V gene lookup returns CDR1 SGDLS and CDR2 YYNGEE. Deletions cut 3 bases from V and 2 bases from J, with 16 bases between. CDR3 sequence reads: CASSEGLSLFTDTQYF. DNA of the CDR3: TGTGCCAGCAGCGAGGGTCTATCCCTGTTCACAGATACGCAGTATTTT. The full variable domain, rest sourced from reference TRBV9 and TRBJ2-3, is DSGVTQTPKHLITATGQRVTLRCSPRSGDLSVYWYQQSLDQGLQFLIQYYNGEERAKGNILERFSAQQFPDLHSELNLSSLELGDSALYFCASSEGLSLFTDTQYFGPGTRLTVL.

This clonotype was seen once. The CDR3, as DNA: TGTGCCAGCAGTGAAGGGGCCGGGGGTAAAGAGACCCAGTACTTC. This encodes CASSEGAGGKETQYF. The V call is TRBV2, the J call TRBJ2-5; D may be TRBD2 (6 bases). The CDR3 has 15 residues. CDR1 and CDR2 from the germline V gene are SNHLY and FYNNEI. V lost 1 base and J 3 bases, leaving 12 bases between the germline ends.